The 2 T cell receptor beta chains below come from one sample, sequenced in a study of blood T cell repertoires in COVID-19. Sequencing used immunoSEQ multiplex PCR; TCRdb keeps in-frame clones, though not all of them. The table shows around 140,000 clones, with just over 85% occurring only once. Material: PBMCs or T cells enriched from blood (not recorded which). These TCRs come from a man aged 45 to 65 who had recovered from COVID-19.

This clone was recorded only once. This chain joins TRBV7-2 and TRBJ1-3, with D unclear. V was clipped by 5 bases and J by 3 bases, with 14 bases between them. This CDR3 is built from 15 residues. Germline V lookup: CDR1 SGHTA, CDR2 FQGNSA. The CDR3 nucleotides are TGTGCCAGCAGCCCCGGCCCGGGAATTGGAAACACCATATATTTT. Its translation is CASSPGPGIGNTIYF.

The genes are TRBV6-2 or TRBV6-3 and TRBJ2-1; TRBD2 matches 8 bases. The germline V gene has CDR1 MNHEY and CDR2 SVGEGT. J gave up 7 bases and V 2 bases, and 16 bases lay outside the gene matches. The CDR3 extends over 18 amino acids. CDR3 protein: CASSYGKAGGPRWNEQFF. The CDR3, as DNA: TGTGCCAGCAGTTACGGGAAGGCGGGGGGCCCAAGATGGAATGAGCAGTTCTTC.